A single sample gave rise to the 12 T cell receptor beta chains below, sequenced in a study of OX40 agonist ivuxolimab in advanced cancers. Method: immunoSEQ multiplex PCR; TCRdb's copy keeps in-frame clones and lacks some. The sample yields over 25,000 clones, 70% to 85% seen once. The sample was CD4+ or CD8+ T cells sorted from blood, taken in a trial of the OX40 agonist ivuxolimab. The source is an adult with an advanced solid tumor such as melanoma, head and neck, liver or kidney cancer.

CDR3 DNA sequence: TGCAGCGTTGAAGATTATTTACAGGGCAATGAGCAGTTCTTC. Its translation: CSVEDYLQGNEQFF. The genes are TRBV29-1 and TRBJ2-1, with D possibly being TRBD1 (6 bases). The CDR3 spans 14 residues. Between the trimmed V and J ends, which lost 0 bases and 6 bases, there was a span of 12 bases. CDR1 and CDR2 (germline): SQVTM, ANQGSEA.

This clone came up once. The chain uses TRBV7-9 and TRBJ2-3; D not certain. Trimming shortened V by 1 base and J by 0 bases, and 5 bases separated the two germline ends. CDR1 and CDR2 (germline): SEHNR, FQNEAQ (reference sequence). There are 14 residues in the CDR3. This CDR3 reads CASSLEFSTDTQYF. CDR3 coding DNA: TGTGCCAGCAGCTTAGAGTTTAGCACAGATACGCAGTATTTT. Together with reference TRBV7-9 and TRBJ2-3, the CDR3 gives the full variable domain: DTGVSQNPRHKITKRGQNVTFRCDPISEHNRLYWYRQTLGQGPEFLTYFQNEAQLEKSRLLSDRFSAERPKGSFSTLEIQRTEQGDSAMYLCASSLEFSTDTQYFGPGTRLTVL.

The J gene is TRBJ2-5, the V gene TRBV7-9, with D uncertain. Germline V gene data show CDR1 as SEHNR and CDR2 as FQNEAQ (reference sequence). CDR3 length: 15 amino acids. The ends were cut back, 1 base at V and 0 bases at J, with 9 bases in the middle. CDR3 sequence (DNA): TGTGCCAGCAGCTTAGTTGCCAGTTACCAAGAGACCCAGTACTTC. Translating it yields CASSLVASYQETQYF.

The V call is TRBV14, the J call TRBJ2-5; D is uncertain. CDR3 length: 15 residues. Germline CDR1 reads SGHDN; CDR2 reads FVKESK. V lost 0 bases and J 5 bases, leaving 13 bases between the germline ends. The CDR3 nucleotides are TGTGCCAGCAGCCAAGACCTGACTGAGTTGGAGACCCAGTACTTC. Its translation is CASSQDLTELETQYF. Looking up the rest from reference TRBV14 and TRBJ2-5 gives the full variable domain: EAGVTQFPSHSVIEKGQTVTLRCDPISGHDNLYWYRRVMGKEIKFLLHFVKESKQDESGMPNNRFLAERTGGTYSTLKVQPAELEDSGVYFCASSQDLTELETQYFGPGTRLLVL.

V and J are TRBV28 and TRBJ2-5; possibly TRBD1 for D (6 bases). Germline-derived CDR1 and CDR2 are MDHEN and SYDVKM. Trimming took 10 bases from V and 5 from J, leaving 20 bases between them. The CDR3 spans 14 residues. The CDR3 sequence: CATTQQGWWETQYF. CDR3 DNA sequence: TGTGCCACCACACAACAGGGTTGGTGGGAGACCCAGTACTTC. The whole variable domain, filled in from reference TRBV28 and TRBJ2-5, reads DVKVTQSSRYLVKRTGEKVFLECVQDMDHENMFWYRQDPGLGLRLIYFSYDVKMKEKGDIPEGYSVSREKKERFSLILESASTNQTSMYLCATTQQGWWETQYFGPGTRLLVL.

This clone was seen a single time. This chain connects TRBV7-8 to TRBJ2-7; 8 nucleotides match TRBD1. This CDR3 comprises 13 residues. V lost 8 bases, J lost 0 bases, and 3 bases stayed unmatched. Per germline, CDR1 SGHVS and CDR2 FQNEAQ. DNA for the CDR3: TGTGCCAGCCGGGACAGGAGCTCCTACGAGCAGTACTTC. It specifies CASRDRSSYEQYF.

The chain has TRBV6-5 and TRBJ1-1; D unclear. The CDR3 runs 13 residues. Germline lookup yields CDR1 MNHEY and CDR2 SVGAGI. V was clipped by 5 bases and J by 2 bases, with 9 bases between them. In DNA form, the CDR3 reads TGTGCCAGCAGTCTGGGGAGTAACACTGAAGCTTTCTTT. Translation: CASSLGSNTEAFF.

Points on this clone: A read error may account for a junction end that differs from germline. The rearrangement links TRBV7-7 to TRBJ2-6, with TRBD1 matching 8 bases. The CDR3 is 17 residues long. Germline CDR1 SSHAT, CDR2 FNYEAQ (reference sequence). The CDR3 DNA is TGTGCTAGCAGCTTAGGACAGGGAAGCTCTGGGGCCAACGTCCTGACTTTC. Its translation is CASSLGQGSSGANVLTF.

The chain links TRBV19 to TRBJ2-4; the match to TRBD1 covers 11 bases. The CDR3 runs 18 residues. Germline loops: CDR1 LNHDA, CDR2 SQIVND (reference sequence). V lost 9 bases and J lost 2; bases outside the gene matches: 15. The chain's CDR3 is CASYFRDRGSQSKNIQYF. In DNA, the CDR3 is TGTGCCAGCTACTTCCGGGACAGGGGGTCTCAATCCAAAAACATTCAGTACTTC.

This chain joins TRBV7-9 and TRBJ1-1, with a tentative D call TRBD1 (6 bases). The V end lost 4 bases, the J end lost 5 bases, and 14 bases lay between the germline ends. This CDR3 is 14 amino acids long. Germline V gene sequence: CDR1 SEHNR, CDR2 FQNEAQ (reference sequence). DNA of the CDR3: TGTGCCAGCAGCTGGTCTACAGGGAGGACTGAAGCTTTCTTT. It specifies CASSWSTGRTEAFF.

The CDR3: CASSFYREQYF. The DNA for the CDR3 is TGTGCCAGCAGCTTCTACCGGGAGCAGTACTTC. The rearrangement uses TRBV28 and TRBJ2-7; D is unresolved. V lost 6 bases to trimming and J lost 7 bases, with 10 bases between them. The germline V gene has CDR1 MDHEN and CDR2 SYDVKM. This CDR3 is 11 amino acids long.

This rearrangement joins TRBV19 to TRBJ1-5; possibly TRBD1 for D (5 bases). The germline CDR1 and CDR2 sequences are LNHDA and SQIVND (reference sequence). CDR3 length: 15 residues. The V end lost 5 bases, the J end lost 3 bases, and 14 bases lay between the germline ends. The CDR3 is CASSDGTKVNQPQHF. As DNA, the CDR3 is TGTGCCAGTAGTGACGGGACGAAGGTCAATCAGCCCCAGCATTTT.